The following is a TCR beta chain sequence with its context. As yet, its antigen is unknown. Some clones are missing from TCRdb's copy, which holds only in-frame ones; the method was immunoSEQ multiplex PCR. The sample contains around 140,000 clones, 90% to 95% of which appear only once. This specimen comes from a study of T cell responses to AZD1222 COVID-19 vaccine. The study, taken as a whole, reports: At baseline, just 6 or 7 AZD1222 recipients tested seropositive. The study found vaccine-associated CD4 TCRs spanning spike, dominant at 160-218 and 743-854. The study sampled repertoires only after the peak T cell response. Clonal diversity may have been underestimated, and the donors were mostly white British, with more females than males.

Germline trimming cut 0 bases from V and 4 bases from J; bases unmatched to any gene: 5. This CDR3 is built from 15 residues. The germline V gene has CDR1 SGHNT and CDR2 YYREEE (reference sequence). The input for sequencing was peripheral blood, taken after recovery from COVID-19. V and J are TRBV5-4 and TRBJ2-3; the match to TRBD1 covers 7 bases. The clonotype comes from an adult who had recovered from COVID-19. In DNA form, the CDR3 reads TGTGCCAGCAGCTTGGGACAGGGTACTTCAGATACGCAGTATTTT. Amino acids: CASSLGQGTSDTQYF.